This T cell receptor (beta chain) was documented in a study of PD-L1 blockade in urothelial cancer. The overall study: About 90% of the roughly 30 patients were men with bladder-origin urothelial cancer. Median blood clonality was roughly 0.078, with 86,000 or so unique TCRs.

Time point specified: peripheral blood 6 weeks after treatment start. The V gene lost 1 base and the J gene lost 3 bases, with 12 bases spanning the gap. Germline CDR1 reads LGHNA; CDR2 reads YSLEER. This CDR3 has 15 residues. Study conclusions and caveats: Those with durable benefit had larger increases in tumor-associated blood clones at 3 weeks.

Synthetic TCR analog templates were added to each PCR reaction. Assay: immunoSEQ multiplex PCR; the TCRdb copy retains only in-frame clones and omits some. This table holds about 45,000 clones, about four fifths found once. Comment on this clone: Its target is not known.

Sequencing used PBMCs, obtained around atezolizumab (anti-PD-L1) treatment. This sequence joins TRBV4-3 and TRBJ1-1, with a tentative D call TRBD1 (5 bases). This TCR derives from a man in his 60s with urothelial cancer. The DNA of the CDR3 is TGCGCCAGCAGCCAAGGAAAGGGGTGGGACACTGAAGCTTTCTTT. Translation: CASSQGKGWDTEAFF.